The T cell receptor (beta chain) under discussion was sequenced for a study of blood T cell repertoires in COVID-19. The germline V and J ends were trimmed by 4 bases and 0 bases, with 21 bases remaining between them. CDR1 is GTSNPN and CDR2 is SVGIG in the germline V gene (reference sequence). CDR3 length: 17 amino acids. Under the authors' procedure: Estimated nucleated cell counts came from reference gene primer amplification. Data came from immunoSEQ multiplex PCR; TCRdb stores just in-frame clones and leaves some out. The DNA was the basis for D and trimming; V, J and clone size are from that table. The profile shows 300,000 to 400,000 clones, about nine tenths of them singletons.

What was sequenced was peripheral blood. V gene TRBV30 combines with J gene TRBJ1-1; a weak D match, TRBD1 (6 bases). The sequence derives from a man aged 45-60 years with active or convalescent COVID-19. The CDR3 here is CAWTPVWGGAVNTEAFF. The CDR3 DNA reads TGTGCCTGGACTCCCGTTTGGGGGGGCGCTGTGAACACTGAAGCTTTCTTT.